This paragraph covers one T cell receptor beta chain sequence. What it binds is unknown. The sample belongs to a study of T cells after yellow fever vaccination. Across the study: Each low-cell-number fraction was prepared by means of SMART-Seq v4 Ultra Low Input.

Study-level findings and limits: The appearance of a small share of clonotypes in both CD4 and CD8 compartments was observed. The bulk population could contribute abundant contaminating clonotypes to FACS-sorted repertoires.

5'RACE template switching added a universal primer site and UMIs to TCR cDNA. TCRdb analysed the 5' RACE reads with MiXCR anew, one entry per CDR3 protein. The table lists 200,000 to 300,000 distinct CDR3 sequences, roughly 6.2% of them singletons. V was cut by 5 bases and J by 2 bases, with 10 bases left in between. The CDR3 loop spans 15 amino acids. Germline CDR1 and CDR2: SGHAT and FQNNGV. The V gene is TRBV11-2, the J gene TRBJ2-6; a weak D match, TRBD1 (6 bases). Source: CD4+ T cells sorted from PBMCs, taken on the day of the yellow fever booster vaccination. The receptor was isolated from a man younger than 45 who received the YFV17D yellow fever vaccine. The CDR3 is CASSHHRAGANVLTF. DNA of the CDR3: TGTGCCAGCAGCCATCACAGGGCTGGGGCCAACGTCCTGACTTTC.